What follows are 32 T cell receptor beta chains derived from one specimen sequenced in a study of Ad26.COV2.S vaccination and SARS-CoV-2 variants (dated by TCRdb to about 2021). The treatment or condition label of this sample denotes: some 19 received Ad26.COV2.S at low or high dose, single or two shots; about 5 received placebo; per-sample allocation not given. For vaccine and placebo recipients, the sequenced repertoires came from samples collected on day 63 after the first injection. Preparation of the library involved the immunoSEQ multiplex PCR assay. Entries here come from immuneACCESS through TCRdb and include only in-frame sequences with V and J called. Some clones fail to appear in such tables; in the studies checked, an unresolved V gene covers under half of the shortfall, and the cause of the remainder is unknown. Recorded for this sample are about 350,000 clones; 65% to 90% of them occurred a single time. Around 10% of the sample comes from the top ten.

Source: peripheral blood, taken in a trial of Ad26.COV2.S vaccine versus placebo. These receptors all come from a person between 18 and 65 years old who received the Ad26.COV2.S COVID-19 vaccine or a placebo.

V and J are TRBV7-9 and TRBJ1-1; D gene uncertain. The CDR3 totals 12 residues. Germline loops: CDR1 SEHNR, CDR2 FQNEAQ (reference sequence). V lost 7 bases, J lost 8 bases, and 14 bases lay in between. CDR3 loop: CASNPSPREAFF. For the CDR3, the DNA is TGTGCCAGCAACCCTAGCCCGAGGGAAGCTTTCTTT.

A single count supports this clone. J is TRBJ2-1 and V is TRBV19; 8 positions match TRBD2. V gave up 7 bases and J gave up 9 bases; unmatched junction bases: 8. This CDR3 is built from 13 residues. Germline CDR1 is LNHDA and CDR2 is SQIVND (reference sequence). This chain's CDR3 is CASIARAGVEQFF. CDR3 nucleotides: TGTGCCAGTATTGCCCGAGCGGGAGTTGAGCAGTTCTTC.

The chain carries TRBV6-6 and TRBJ1-3; D possibly corresponds to TRBD1 (5 bases). V lost 9 bases and J lost 0, with 15 bases in between. This CDR3 contains 15 residues. Germline CDR1 and CDR2: MNHNY and SVGAGI (reference sequence). The chain's CDR3 is CASQEGYGSGNTIYF. CDR3 bases: TGTGCCAGTCAAGAGGGGTACGGCTCTGGAAACACCATATATTTT.

A few counts support this clone. The V and J genes are TRBV5-1 and TRBJ1-2; D ambiguous. The V and J ends lost 0 bases and 6 bases respectively, with 9 bases between them. Per germline, CDR1 SGHRS and CDR2 YFSETQ. This CDR3 contains 13 residues. CDR3 nucleotide sequence: TGCGCCAGCAGCTTGGAGGGTAGAGATGGCTACACCTTC. Protein: CASSLEGRDGYTF.

In nucleotides, the CDR3 is TGTGCCAGCCGCTCCGGACTAGCGGGCTCCTACGAGCAGTACTTC. As protein: CASRSGLAGSYEQYF. The chain carries TRBV7-2 and TRBJ2-7, with 11 bases matching TRBD2. Germline V gene lookup returns CDR1 SGHTA and CDR2 FQGNSA. CDR3 length: 15 residues. The V and J ends lost 8 bases and 0 bases, in that order; junction bases with no gene match: 6.

The V call is TRBV7-2, the J call TRBJ2-7, with D perhaps matching TRBD2 (5 bases). This CDR3 is 15 amino acids long. Trimming left V 0 bases short and J 2 bases short, with 11 bases between. Germline V gene data show CDR1 as SGHTA and CDR2 as FQGNSA. The CDR3 nucleotides read TGTGCCAGCAGCTTAGCTATGGGGAGTACCTACGAGCAGTACTTC. It codes for CASSLAMGSTYEQYF.

The rearrangement links TRBV10-3 to TRBJ2-2; 7 bases line up with TRBD1. Germline CDR1 reads ENHRY; CDR2 reads SYGVKD. Trimming cost V 3 bases and J 3 bases; bases outside gene matches: 4. This CDR3 comprises 15 residues. The CDR3 region is CAISERDSYTGELFF. Here the CDR3 DNA reads TGTGCCATCAGTGAAAGGGACAGCTACACCGGGGAGCTGTTTTTT.

This chain links TRBV12-3 or TRBV12-4 with TRBJ1-2; a possible D gene is TRBD1 (6 bases). The ends were cut back, 3 bases at V and 5 bases at J, with 10 bases in the middle. This CDR3 has 13 residues. CDR3 DNA sequence: TGTGCCAGCAGTTTCACAGGGACTTATGGCTACACCTTC. Its protein is CASSFTGTYGYTF.

The genes are TRBV4-2 and TRBJ2-5; 10 bases agree with TRBD2. In germline, CDR1 is LGHNA, CDR2 YNFKEQ. The CDR3 length is 15 residues. The V segment lost 3 bases and the J segment 4 bases; nucleotides outside the gene matches: 5. This CDR3 reads CASSQTSGLGETQYF. The CDR3 DNA follows: TGTGCCAGCAGCCAGACTAGCGGGCTGGGAGAGACCCAGTACTTC.

This chain connects TRBV20-1 to TRBJ1-1; 10 bases are shared with TRBD1. This CDR3 spans 10 amino acids. With V trimmed by 6 bases and J by 11 bases, 3 bases remained unmatched. In germline, CDR1 is DFQATT, CDR2 SNEGSKA (reference sequence). CDR3 bases: TGCAGTGCAGGGACAGGGGACGCTTTCTTT. This encodes CSAGTGDAFF.

This sequence joins TRBV18 and TRBJ2-1; D unclear. The CDR3 loop spans 13 amino acids. Germline lookup yields CDR1 KGHSH and CDR2 LQKENI. Trimming took 3 bases from V and 5 from J, leaving 8 bases between them. For the CDR3, the DNA is TGTGCCAGCTCACCCTTACAGCACAATGAGCAGTTCTTC. This codes for CASSPLQHNEQFF.

The chain recombines TRBV6-5 with TRBJ1-5, with D perhaps TRBD1 (5 bases). The CDR3 spans 15 residues. Germline V lookup: CDR1 MNHEY, CDR2 SVGAGI. V was trimmed by 7 bases and J by 2 bases, leaving 15 bases between them. The CDR3 region has the DNA TGTGCCAGCACAGGGCATTCGGGGGGCAATCAGCCCCAGCATTTT. It translates to CASTGHSGGNQPQHF.

The chain couples TRBV6-5 to TRBJ2-7; D is perhaps TRBD2 (5 bases). The CDR3 sequence is 11 residues long. V was shortened by 2 bases and J by 6 bases, with 5 bases between the two germline ends. Germline lookup yields CDR1 MNHEY and CDR2 SVGAGI. The CDR3 coding sequence is TGTGCCAGCAGTTACCGGGGCGAGCAGTACTTC. It translates to CASSYRGEQYF.

The chain links TRBV5-1 to TRBJ2-2, with 9 bases matching TRBD1. The germline V gene has CDR1 SGHRS and CDR2 YFSETQ. This CDR3 has 17 amino acids. V shed 0 bases and J 3 bases; nucleotides not matched to a gene: 6. CDR3 sequence (DNA): TGCGCCAGCAGCTTGGCCTTGACAGGGGGGTACACCGGGGAGCTGTTTTTT. This translates into CASSLALTGGYTGELFF.

The rearrangement links TRBV4-1 to TRBJ2-1, with 15 bases identical to TRBD2. CDR3 size: 16 residues. The germline CDR1 and CDR2 sequences are MGHRA and YSYEKL. J was trimmed by 6 bases and V by 4 bases; bases with no gene match: 4. CDR3 in amino acids: CASSPSGLAGGNEQFF. CDR3 sequence (DNA): TGCGCCAGCAGCCCATCGGGACTAGCGGGAGGCAATGAGCAGTTCTTC.

The J gene is TRBJ2-7, the V gene TRBV7-8, with TRBD2 matching over 12 bases. The CDR3 totals 17 residues. Trimming at V came to 5 bases and at J to 1 base, leaving 9 bases not matched to a gene. Germline V lookup: CDR1 SGHVS, CDR2 FQNEAQ. The CDR3: CASSKTSGGSKSYEQYF. CDR3 DNA: TGTGCCAGCAGCAAGACTAGCGGGGGTTCTAAGTCCTACGAGCAGTACTTC.

This chain connects TRBV4-1 to TRBJ1-1, with D maybe TRBD1 (5 bases). Germline assignment: CDR1 MGHRA and CDR2 YSYEKL. V shed 6 bases and J shed 4 bases, with 21 bases lying between them. The CDR3 totals 16 residues. This CDR3 is CASSRGEGAKSTEAFF. The DNA of the CDR3 is TGCGCCAGCAGTCGGGGAGAAGGGGCAAAGAGCACTGAAGCTTTCTTT.

This chain connects TRBV24-1 to TRBJ2-5; D might be TRBD2 (5 bases). Germline CDR1 and CDR2: KGHDR and SFDVKD. There are 15 residues in the CDR3. V was clipped by 4 bases and J by 2 bases, with 13 bases between them. The CDR3 here is CATSDLQADQETQYF. As DNA, the CDR3 is TGTGCCACCAGTGACCTCCAAGCGGATCAAGAGACCCAGTACTTC.

This chain links TRBV11-2 with TRBJ2-2; D gene unclear. With 5 bases removed from V and 1 base from J, the gap between germline ends came to 8 bases. Germline CDR1 and CDR2: SGHAT and FQNNGV. The CDR3 length is 14 residues. The DNA for the CDR3 is TGTGCCAGCAGCACGCTTAGGAACACCGGGGAGCTGTTTTTT. It encodes CASSTLRNTGELFF.

The genes are TRBV7-9 and TRBJ2-1, with D hard to call. Deletions cut 5 bases from V and 9 bases from J, with 14 bases between. The CDR3 has 13 amino acids. Germline V gene sequence: CDR1 SEHNR, CDR2 FQNEAQ (reference sequence). The CDR3 is CASSPHPLGEQFF. CDR3 nucleotide sequence: TGTGCCAGCAGCCCACACCCTCTTGGTGAGCAGTTCTTC. Supplemented by reference TRBV7-9 and TRBJ2-1, the full variable domain reads DTGVSQNPRHKITKRGQNVTFRCDPISEHNRLYWYRQTLGQGPEFLTYFQNEAQLEKSRLLSDRFSAERPKGSFSTLEIQRTEQGDSAMYLCASSPHPLGEQFFGPGTRLTVL.

The table lists this clone with a few counts. The chain combines TRBV7-9 with TRBJ1-6; D gene ambiguous. This CDR3 region has 13 residues. Germline CDR1 SEHNR, CDR2 FQNEAQ (reference sequence). Trimming removed 8 bases from V and 8 bases from J, with 13 bases in between. DNA of the CDR3: TGTGCCAGCGCCTTAAATTGGGATTCACCCCTCCACTTT. Translating gives CASALNWDSPLHF. Full variable domain (rest looked up from reference TRBV7-9 and TRBJ1-6): DTGVSQNPRHKITKRGQNVTFRCDPISEHNRLYWYRQTLGQGPEFLTYFQNEAQLEKSRLLSDRFSAERPKGSFSTLEIQRTEQGDSAMYLCASALNWDSPLHFGNGTRLTVT.

The chain joins TRBV28 to TRBJ1-3; no clear D gene. Per germline, CDR1 MDHEN and CDR2 SYDVKM. V was trimmed by 5 bases and J by 5 bases, leaving 16 bases between them. This CDR3 region has 15 residues. CDR3 nucleotides: TGTGCCAGCAGTCCTCCCACCCACAGAAGAAACACCATATATTTT. This sequence encodes CASSPPTHRRNTIYF.

V gene TRBV7-9 combines with J gene TRBJ2-5, with D uncertain. CDR1 is SEHNR and CDR2 is FQNEAQ in the germline V gene (reference sequence). CDR3 length: 14 amino acids. V lost 1 base, J lost 2 bases, and 8 bases lay in between. CDR3 loop: CASSLGVGQETQYF. The CDR3 bases are TGTGCCAGCAGCTTAGGAGTCGGACAAGAGACCCAGTACTTC.

The rearrangement links TRBV5-1 to TRBJ1-1; D uncertain. There are 15 residues in the CDR3. Per the germline V gene, CDR1 is SGHRS and CDR2 is YFSETQ. Trimming took off 1 base at V and 3 bases at J, with 13 bases between the two ends. The CDR3 protein is CASSLKGGPDTEAFF. For the CDR3, the DNA is TGCGCCAGCAGCTTGAAGGGAGGACCGGACACTGAAGCTTTCTTT.

The J gene is TRBJ1-2, the V gene TRBV14; perhaps TRBD1 as D (5 bases). CDR3 length: 15 residues. V was clipped by 1 base and J by 4 bases, with 13 bases between them. The V gene's germline CDR1 is SGHDN and CDR2 FVKESK. CDR3 sequence: CASSQASGRVYGYTF. CDR3 DNA: TGTGCCAGCAGCCAAGCTTCAGGCAGGGTCTATGGCTACACCTTC.

V gene TRBV28 combines with J gene TRBJ2-3; D might be TRBD1 or TRBD2, each matching 5 bases. Per the germline V gene, CDR1 is MDHEN and CDR2 is SYDVKM. This CDR3 has 17 amino acids. Trimming shortened V by 7 bases and J by 4 bases, and 24 bases separated the two germline ends. CDR3: CASIPGRRLLRADTQYF. As DNA, the CDR3 is TGTGCCAGCATCCCGGGACGCAGACTTCTCAGGGCAGATACGCAGTATTTT. Supplemented by reference TRBV28 and TRBJ2-3, the full variable domain reads DVKVTQSSRYLVKRTGEKVFLECVQDMDHENMFWYRQDPGLGLRLIYFSYDVKMKEKGDIPEGYSVSREKKERFSLILESASTNQTSMYLCASIPGRRLLRADTQYFGPGTRLTVL.

The chain uses TRBV28 and TRBJ1-1; TRBD1 matches 9 bases. The CDR3 is 16 amino acids. CDR1 is MDHEN and CDR2 is SYDVKM in the germline V gene. The J segment lost 5 bases and the V segment lost 0 bases, leaving 7 bases of the junction unmatched. Here the CDR3 reads CASSLWGTGRATEAFF. The CDR3 coding sequence is TGTGCCAGCAGTTTATGGGGGACAGGGAGGGCGACTGAAGCTTTCTTT.

The chain links TRBV18 to TRBJ1-1, with D perhaps matching TRBD1 (5 bases). The germline V gene encodes CDR1 KGHSH and CDR2 LQKENI. The CDR3 is 17 residues long. Trimming cost V 0 bases and J 4 bases, with 18 bases left between them. CDR3 in amino acids: CASSPPTRGKVVTEAFF. As DNA, the CDR3 is TGTGCCAGCTCACCACCGACGCGGGGGAAGGTGGTCACTGAAGCTTTCTTT.

In this sample, this clone turned up once. This chain uses TRBV6-5 with TRBJ2-7; 9 bases are a match to TRBD2. This CDR3 is built from 14 residues. V trimming: 0 bases; J trimming: 7 bases; junction bases outside the gene matches: 4. Germline CDR1 reads MNHEY; CDR2 reads SVGAGI. For the CDR3, the DNA is TGTGCCAGCAGTTACTCCAGCGGGAGGACTGAGCAGTACTTC. The encoded protein is CASSYSSGRTEQYF.

The J gene is TRBJ1-2, the V gene TRBV4-2, with a possible D match to TRBD1 (5 bases). The CDR3 contains 16 residues. With 0 bases removed from V and 8 bases from J, the gap between germline ends came to 19 bases. The germline gives CDR1 LGHNA, CDR2 YNFKEQ. In DNA, the CDR3 is TGTGCCAGCAGCCAAGAGTCAACCCCCGGGGGTGGAGGCTACACCTTC. This gives the protein CASSQESTPGGGGYTF.

The chain couples TRBV7-9 to TRBJ1-1, with D perhaps TRBD1 (6 bases). Germline V gene lookup returns CDR1 SEHNR and CDR2 FQNEAQ (reference sequence). The CDR3 is 15 amino acids. V shed 2 bases and J shed 0 bases, with 10 bases lying between them. For the CDR3, the DNA is TGTGCCAGCAGCTTAAGTCAGGGGATGAACACTGAAGCTTTCTTT. Translating it yields CASSLSQGMNTEAFF.

The CDR3 spells CASSLPGPYNSPLHF. Here the CDR3 DNA reads TGTGCCAGCAGCCTCCCGGGACCTTATAATTCACCCCTCCACTTT. The gene calls are TRBV7-9 and TRBJ1-6; maybe TRBD1 (5 bases). Trimming removed 5 bases from V and 4 bases from J, with 12 bases in between. Germline V gene sequence: CDR1 SEHNR, CDR2 FQNEAQ (reference sequence). The CDR3 is 15 residues long.